The present entry profiles one TCR beta chain with its context. Its antigen is not known. This entry comes from a study of T cell clonotyping in hematopoietic cell transplantation. Study-wide results and limits: Pathologically expanded recipient clonotypes increased progressively from day 30 to day 180 as diversity fell. Higher Inverse Simpson Index values in graft donor and pretransplant recipient predicted broader posttransplant TCR diversity.

The CDR3 is made up of 13 amino acids. The V gene lost 2 bases and the J gene lost 4 bases, with 8 bases spanning the gap. The V gene's germline CDR1 is SGHDN and CDR2 FVKESK. Here immunoSEQ multiplex PCR was the method, and the copy in TCRdb shows in-frame clones only, minus some. The sample has roughly 40,000 clones, 94% seen once. The rearrangement uses TRBV14 and TRBJ1-2; D is unclear. The sequenced material came from peripheral blood mononuclear cells. This clonotype was sampled from a woman in her forties or fifties in good health. Some clones in this sample may be carry-over from other donors' samples. The CDR3 is CASSQWSGYGYTF. CDR3 in DNA: TGTGCCAGCAGCCAATGGTCAGGCTATGGCTACACCTTC.